This T cell receptor beta chain was sequenced during a study of blood T cell repertoires in COVID-19. Study overall: The samples span acute and convalescent COVID-19 from the United States, Italy and Spain. The analysed material was cDNA or gDNA that came from T cells, B-cell-depleted T cells, or PBMCs.

V was clipped by 4 bases and J by 0 bases, with 11 bases between them. The CDR3 covers 15 residues. Looked up from germline, CDR1 is LNHDA and CDR2 is SQIVND (reference sequence). In the source study's methods: Amplifying reference gene primers gave estimates of nucleated cell counts. The method was immunoSEQ multiplex PCR; TCRdb's version includes in-frame clones alone and lacks a portion of them. V, J and clone size were drawn from that table, and D and trimming were deduced from the DNA. The sample holds about 480,000 clones; about 88% are singletons and the top ten take 0.7% to 1%. Seattle's cohort entered during active infection and was followed longitudinally.

Material: peripheral blood. The clonotype was recovered from a man aged 18 to 30 with COVID-19, enrolled during active disease. This sequence joins TRBV19 and TRBJ2-3; TRBD2 is a possible D gene (7 bases). CDR3 DNA sequence: TGTGCCAGTAGTAGGGGGGGCGGGAGCACAGATACGCAGTATTTT. Residues: CASSRGGGSTDTQYF.